The 24 T cell receptor beta chains given below trace back to one sample, sequenced in a study of beta chain features in type 1 diabetes. Study-wide findings and caveats: There was a moderate but significant shortening of TCRB CDR3s in all four CD4+ subsets of Type 1 diabetes patients.

Every bit of the isolated RNA underwent reverse transcription, so sequencing read expressed TCRB transcripts. TCRdb's table, derived via immunoSEQ multiplex PCR, lists solely in-frame clones and lacks some. This table holds roughly 300,000 clones, roughly 9% found once. These TCRs' antigens remain unknown. The sequencing input was central memory CD4+ T cells from blood. Receptors originate from a man younger than 45 with type 1 diabetes.

This clone was seen only a few times. The sample contains more than one DNA sequence encoding this CDR3. The chain uses TRBV30 and TRBJ1-5, with D possibly being TRBD1 (5 bases). This CDR3 has 13 amino acids. From germline, CDR1 is GTSNPN and CDR2 SVGIG (reference sequence). V lost 3 bases to trimming and J lost 2 bases, with 8 bases between them. The CDR3 reads CAWSVQGNQPQHF. DNA of the CDR3: TGTGCCTGGAGCGTACAGGGCAATCAGCCCCAGCATTTT.

This clone was detected a few times. The chain couples TRBV29-1 to TRBJ2-1; 11 bases match TRBD2. CDR3 length: 16 residues. Per germline, CDR1 SQVTM and CDR2 ANQGSEA. After removal of 1 base from V and 7 bases from J, the junction contained 9 bases not matched to a gene. The CDR3: CSVEGLAGGRRNEQFF. The DNA for the CDR3 is TGCAGCGTTGAAGGGCTAGCGGGGGGCCGCCGGAATGAGCAGTTCTTC.

V gene TRBV7-2 combines with J gene TRBJ1-4; a possible D gene is TRBD1 (5 bases). Trimming removed 7 bases at V and 3 bases at J, with 12 bases between. From germline, CDR1 is SGHTA and CDR2 FQGNSA. The CDR3 has 14 amino acids. CDR3 coding DNA: TGTGCCAGCAAACCCCCGGGGGCTAATGAAAAACTGTTTTTT. This sequence encodes CASKPPGANEKLFF.

This CDR3 reads CASSLSVGPQETQYF. In DNA form, the CDR3 reads TGTGCCAGCAGCTTATCCGTGGGGCCCCAAGAGACCCAGTACTTC. The rearrangement uses TRBV7-2 and TRBJ2-5, with D possibly being TRBD1 (5 bases). This CDR3 spans 15 amino acids. Trimming shortened V by 2 bases and J by 1 base, and 11 bases separated the two germline ends. Germline loops: CDR1 SGHTA, CDR2 FQGNSA. The full variable domain, its missing parts supplied by reference TRBV7-2 and TRBJ2-5, is GAGVSQSPSNKVTEKGKDVELRCDPISGHTALYWYRQSLGQGLEFLIYFQGNSAPDKSGLPSDRFSAERTGGSVSTLTIQRTQQEDSAVYLCASSLSVGPQETQYFGPGTRLLVL.

V is TRBV7-9 and J is TRBJ2-1; D unclear. This CDR3 is 15 amino acids long. With 5 bases removed from V and 3 bases from J, the gap between germline ends came to 14 bases. Germline CDR1 is SEHNR and CDR2 is FQNEAQ (reference sequence). The CDR3 coding sequence is TGTGCCAGCAGCCCTCAACCCGGGTTCTACAATGAGCAGTTCTTC. This translates into CASSPQPGFYNEQFF. Filled out from reference TRBV7-9 and TRBJ2-1, the complete variable domain reads DTGVSQNPRHKITKRGQNVTFRCDPISEHNRLYWYRQTLGQGPEFLTYFQNEAQLEKSRLLSDRFSAERPKGSFSTLEIQRTEQGDSAMYLCASSPQPGFYNEQFFGPGTRLTVL.

This clone was recorded a few times. CDR3 protein: CAWSPRNSQMNTEAFF. CDR3 sequence (DNA): TGTGCCTGGAGTCCTCGAAACTCCCAGATGAACACTGAAGCTTTCTTT. The chain combines TRBV30 with TRBJ1-1; D remains ambiguous. Per the germline V gene, CDR1 is GTSNPN and CDR2 is SVGIG (reference sequence). The CDR3 consists of 16 residues. V was shortened by 2 bases and J by 0 bases, with 16 bases between the two germline ends.

This clone came up a few times. The genes are TRBV2 and TRBJ2-3; D remains ambiguous. The CDR3 sequence is 13 residues long. Trimming stripped 10 bases from V and 4 bases from J, with 15 bases between. Germline V lookup: CDR1 SNHLY, CDR2 FYNNEI. This chain's CDR3 is CAIQRNGADTQYF. The DNA of the CDR3 is TGTGCCATACAGCGAAATGGGGCAGATACGCAGTATTTT. The variable domain in full, completed from reference TRBV2 and TRBJ2-3, reads EPEVTQTPSHQVTQMGQEVILRCVPISNHLYFYWYRQILGQKVEFLVSFYNNEISEKSEIFDDQFSVERPDGSNFTLKIRSTKLEDSAMYFCAIQRNGADTQYFGPGTRLTVL.

The chain couples TRBV5-1 to TRBJ2-5; 10 bases map to TRBD2. The CDR3 contains 14 residues. The germline gives CDR1 SGHRS, CDR2 YFSETQ. The V gene end was trimmed by 4 bases and the J gene end by 4 bases; junction bases not matched to a gene: 4. The DNA for the CDR3 is TGCGCCAGCAGCGGACTAGCGGAGGGAGAGACCCAGTACTTC. Its protein is CASSGLAEGETQYF.

This clone was detected ten times or more. The rearrangement links TRBV30 to TRBJ2-2; D perhaps matches TRBD2 (6 bases). V lost 2 bases to trimming and J lost 10 bases, with 11 bases between them. The CDR3 consists of 12 residues. CDR1 is GTSNPN and CDR2 is SVGIG in the germline V gene (reference sequence). The CDR3 nucleotides are TGTGCCTGGAGTCGGACTAATGAGGAGCTGTTTTTT. Translation gives CAWSRTNEELFF.

This clone was picked up a small number of times. The chain uses TRBV30 and TRBJ2-5; D gene unclear. The J call may be faulty, since TRBJ2-7 better matches the DNA end. Germline CDR1 and CDR2: GTSNPN and SVGIG (reference sequence). The CDR3 runs to 11 residues. The CDR3 loop reads CAYFSRYEQYF. CDR3 nucleotides: TGTGCCTACTTTTCGCGCTACGAGCAGTACTTC.

A few counts support this clone. This chain joins TRBV6-5 and TRBJ1-1; TRBD1 matches 9 bases. Germline V lookup: CDR1 MNHEY, CDR2 SVGAGI. This CDR3 comprises 13 residues. V shed 9 bases, J shed 3 bases, and the junction held 5 bases outside the gene matches. The CDR3 region has the DNA TGTGCCAGTACCGGGACAGGGCACACTGAAGCTTTCTTT. Its translation: CASTGTGHTEAFF.

The chain uses TRBV2 and TRBJ2-5; 11 bases match TRBD2. J was trimmed by 5 bases and V by 8 bases; bases with no gene match: 7. Germline loops: CDR1 SNHLY, CDR2 FYNNEI. The CDR3 contains 14 residues. In nucleotides, the CDR3 is TGTGCCAGCGGTCCACGGACTAGCGGGGAGACCCAGTACTTC. This codes for CASGPRTSGETQYF. The entire variable domain, with the rest obtained from reference TRBV2 and TRBJ2-5, is as follows: EPEVTQTPSHQVTQMGQEVILRCVPISNHLYFYWYRQILGQKVEFLVSFYNNEISEKSEIFDDQFSVERPDGSNFTLKIRSTKLEDSAMYFCASGPRTSGETQYFGPGTRLLVL.

There are a few counts of this clone. The V and J genes are TRBV7-2 and TRBJ2-2; 10 bases agree with TRBD1. There are 16 residues in the CDR3. Germline V gene lookup returns CDR1 SGHTA and CDR2 FQGNSA. After removal of 5 bases from V and 7 bases from J, the junction contained 10 bases not matched to a gene. CDR3 nucleotide sequence: TGTGCCAGCAGCCACATACTCGGGACAGGGGTCGGGGAGCTGTTTTTT. It is translated as CASSHILGTGVGELFF. The whole variable domain, remainder taken from reference TRBV7-2 and TRBJ2-2, is GAGVSQSPSNKVTEKGKDVELRCDPISGHTALYWYRQSLGQGLEFLIYFQGNSAPDKSGLPSDRFSAERTGGSVSTLTIQRTQQEDSAVYLCASSHILGTGVGELFFGEGSRLTVL.

This clone was counted only a few times. The chain has TRBV29-1 and TRBJ1-1; D may be TRBD1 (5 bases). The V end was cut by 6 bases, the J end by 4 bases, with 18 bases between. This CDR3 region has 14 residues. Germline V gene data show CDR1 as SQVTM and CDR2 as ANQGSEA. The CDR3 sequence is CSVPRVAGTTEAFF. CDR3 DNA: TGCAGCGTCCCCAGGGTGGCAGGGACCACTGAAGCTTTCTTT.

In its sample, this clone was seen a few times. The chain combines TRBV11-2 with TRBJ2-7; TRBD1 aligns across 9 bases. The junction had 12 bases not matched to a gene; V was cut back by 5 bases and J by 4 bases. The germline gives CDR1 SGHAT, CDR2 FQNNGV. The CDR3 length is 16 residues. The CDR3 sequence: CASSQGTGRGLYEQYF. The CDR3 nucleotides are TGTGCCAGCAGCCAGGGGACAGGGAGGGGATTATACGAGCAGTACTTC.

This clone has more than one count but fewer than ten. V and J are TRBV6-5 and TRBJ1-1; TRBD1 agrees at 7 bases. Germline V gene sequence: CDR1 MNHEY, CDR2 SVGAGI. This CDR3 has 15 residues. Unmatched junction bases numbered 7, after V lost 2 bases and J lost 4 bases. The CDR3 DNA sequence: TGTGCCAGCAGTTACGAATTGACAGGGAGCACTGAAGCTTTCTTT. Protein: CASSYELTGSTEAFF.

V and J are TRBV7-2 and TRBJ1-1; no clear D. The CDR3 has 13 amino acids. Germline V gene sequence: CDR1 SGHTA, CDR2 FQGNSA. V lost 1 base and J 6 bases, leaving 9 bases between the germline ends. Here the CDR3 DNA reads TGTGCCAGCAGCTTAGAGGCCCGGGCTGAAGCTTTCTTT. Translated, it gives CASSLEARAEAFF.

The sample holds a few counts of this clone. The chain links TRBV27 to TRBJ2-1, with 9 bases aligning to TRBD1. V shed 4 bases and J 8 bases; nucleotides not matched to a gene: 9. The CDR3 has 15 residues. Germline V gene lookup returns CDR1 MNHEY and CDR2 SMNVEV (reference sequence). The CDR3 nucleotides are TGTGCCAGCAGTTCCCCCACAGGGGGCATTTATGAGCAGTTCTTC. The encoded protein is CASSSPTGGIYEQFF.

About this clone: The junction departs from the called germline gene at one end, perhaps through a read error. The CDR3 is CASSLGLAGVHTFF. In nucleotides, the CDR3 is TGTGCCAGCAGCTTAGGACTAGCGGGGGTACACACCTTCTTC. This rearrangement joins TRBV7-2 to TRBJ2-7, with TRBD2 matching 12 bases. CDR3 size: 14 residues. Germline-derived CDR1 and CDR2 are SGHTA and FQGNSA.

This clone occurred many times. The chain uses TRBV19 and TRBJ1-5; 7 nucleotides line up with TRBD1. J lost 9 bases, V lost 4 bases, and 9 bases had no gene match. Germline-derived CDR1 and CDR2 are LNHDA and SQIVND (reference sequence). CDR3 size: 14 residues. The CDR3 DNA reads TGTGCCAGTAGTAAGTTACCAGGGGGTTCGCCCCAGCATTTT. Protein product: CASSKLPGGSPQHF.

The table lists this clone with a few counts. V and J are TRBV5-6 and TRBJ1-1; D gene uncertain. This CDR3 spans 13 amino acids. Trimming stripped 0 bases from V and 1 base from J, with 4 bases between. CDR1 and CDR2 from the germline V gene are SGHDT and YYEEEE. The CDR3 reads CASSLETNTEAFF. In nucleotides, the CDR3 is TGTGCCAGCAGCTTGGAGACGAACACTGAAGCTTTCTTT.

This clone was seen a handful of times. V usage is TRBV29-1 and J usage is TRBJ2-1; 9 bases fit TRBD2. The CDR3 is 15 amino acids. The junction had 12 bases not matched to a gene; V was cut back by 5 bases and J by 7 bases. Germline-derived CDR1 and CDR2 are SQVTM and ANQGSEA. The chain's CDR3 is CSVTPGLANGNEQFF. CDR3 DNA sequence: TGCAGCGTTACACCGGGACTAGCAAACGGAAATGAGCAGTTCTTC.

This sequence joins TRBV2 and TRBJ2-7, with 10 bases lining up with TRBD1. Trimming removed 6 bases from V and 6 bases from J; junction bases left unmatched: 5. Germline V gene sequence: CDR1 SNHLY, CDR2 FYNNEI. The length of the CDR3 is 13 residues. The DNA of the CDR3 is TGTGCCAGCAGGGGGACAGGGGTTGGCGAGCAGTACTTC. It codes for CASRGTGVGEQYF.

This clone appeared many times. The rearrangement links TRBV25-1 to TRBJ1-2; possibly TRBD1 for D (5 bases). This CDR3 comprises 13 residues. Trimming removed 3 bases from V and 11 bases from J, with 16 bases in between. Germline CDR1 is MGHDK and CDR2 is SYGVNS. In nucleotides, the CDR3 is TGTGCCAGCAGTGATAGGGGTAGGGGAGAATACACCTTC. This sequence encodes CASSDRGRGEYTF.